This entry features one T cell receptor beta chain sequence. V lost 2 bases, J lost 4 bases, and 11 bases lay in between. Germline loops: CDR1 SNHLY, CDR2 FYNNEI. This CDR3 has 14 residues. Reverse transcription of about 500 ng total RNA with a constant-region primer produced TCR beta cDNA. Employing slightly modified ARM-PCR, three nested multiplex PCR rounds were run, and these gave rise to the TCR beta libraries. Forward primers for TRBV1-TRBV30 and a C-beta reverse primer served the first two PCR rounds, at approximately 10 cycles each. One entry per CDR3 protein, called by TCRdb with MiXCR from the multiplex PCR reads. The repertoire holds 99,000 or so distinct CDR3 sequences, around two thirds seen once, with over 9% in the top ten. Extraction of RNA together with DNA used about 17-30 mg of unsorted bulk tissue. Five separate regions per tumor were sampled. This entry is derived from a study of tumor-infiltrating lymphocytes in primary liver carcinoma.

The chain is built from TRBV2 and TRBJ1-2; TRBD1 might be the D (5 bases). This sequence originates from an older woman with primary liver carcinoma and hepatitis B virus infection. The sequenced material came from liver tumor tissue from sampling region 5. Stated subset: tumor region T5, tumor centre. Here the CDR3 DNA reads TGTGCCAGCAGTGAACAGGGAGCCGGCTATGGCTACACCTTC. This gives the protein CASSEQGAGYGYTF.